These T cell receptor beta chains were read from a single sample in a study of T cell responses to AZD1222 COVID-19 vaccine. Using immunoSEQ multiplex PCR, the repertoire was profiled, and TCRdb retains in-frame clones only, with some absent. The sample shows about 94,000 clones, 90% of them seen only once. Sequenced here: peripheral blood, sampled on day 0 of AZD1222 vaccination. All receptors come from an adult in good health. Both conserved end residues are part of each CDR3. The D gene is left open where the match is weak. Where a row states a size, it is once, few, many or the class of an expanded clone; other rows omit it.

clone_size: NA; v_call: TRBV7-2; d_call: TRBD2; j_call: TRBJ2-7; cdr3_aa: CASSASSGSSYEQYF; cdr3_nt: TGTGCCAGCAGCGCGTCTAGCGGGAGCTCCTACGAGCAGTACTTC
clone_size: NA; v_call: TRBV6-5; d_call: TRBD1; j_call: TRBJ2-5; cdr3_aa: CASSYATGEETQYF; cdr3_nt: TGTGCCAGCAGTTACGCGACAGGGGAAGAGACCCAGTACTTC
clone_size: NA; v_call: TRBV27; d_call: NA; j_call: TRBJ1-6; cdr3_aa: CASSLGGNSPLHF; cdr3_nt: TGTGCCAGCAGTTTAGGTGGGAATTCACCCCTCCACTTT
clone_size: NA; v_call: TRBV12-3/TRBV12-4; d_call: NA; j_call: TRBJ2-3; cdr3_aa: CASSPPADTQYF; cdr3_nt: TGTGCCAGCAGTCCACCGGCCGATACGCAGTATTTT
clone_size: NA; v_call: TRBV19; d_call: NA; j_call: TRBJ1-2; cdr3_aa: CATSRDIPHLGYGYTF; cdr3_nt: TGTGCCACCAGCCGGGACATCCCCCACTTAGGCTATGGCTACACCTTC
clone_size: NA; v_call: TRBV9; d_call: NA; j_call: TRBJ1-6; cdr3_aa: CASSASGVGNSPLHF; cdr3_nt: TGTGCCAGCAGCGCCTCAGGCGTGGGGAATTCACCCCTCCACTTT
clone_size: once; v_call: TRBV2; d_call: TRBD1; j_call: TRBJ2-2; cdr3_aa: CASRETGVTGELFF; cdr3_nt: TGTGCCAGCAGGGAAACAGGGGTCACCGGGGAGCTGTTTTTT
clone_size: NA; v_call: TRBV7-2; d_call: TRBD1; j_call: TRBJ1-3; cdr3_aa: CASSGTDLYTIYF; cdr3_nt: TGTGCCAGCAGCGGGACAGATTTATACACCATATATTTT
clone_size: NA; v_call: TRBV7-9; d_call: TRBD1; j_call: TRBJ1-1; cdr3_aa: CASTTGTENTEAFF; cdr3_nt: TGTGCCAGCACCACTGGGACAGAGAACACTGAAGCTTTCTTT
clone_size: once; v_call: TRBV4-1; d_call: TRBD2; j_call: TRBJ2-3; cdr3_aa: CASSNLAGGITDTQYF; cdr3_nt: TGCGCCAGCAGCAACTTAGCGGGGGGGATCACAGATACGCAGTATTTT
clone_size: NA; v_call: TRBV29-1; d_call: NA; j_call: TRBJ1-2; cdr3_aa: CSTGAYGGYTF; cdr3_nt: TGCAGCACGGGGGCTTACGGTGGCTACACCTTC
clone_size: NA; v_call: TRBV19; d_call: TRBD2; j_call: TRBJ2-3; cdr3_aa: CASRSGGGADTQYF; cdr3_nt: TGTGCCAGTAGGAGCGGGGGAGGGGCAGATACGCAGTATTTT
clone_size: NA; v_call: TRBV7-2; d_call: TRBD1; j_call: TRBJ1-2; cdr3_aa: CASSLGADTGASGYTF; cdr3_nt: TGTGCCAGCAGCTTGGGGGCTGATACAGGGGCAAGCGGCTACACCTTC
clone_size: NA; v_call: TRBV30; d_call: NA; j_call: TRBJ2-5; cdr3_aa: CAWEQGTQYF; cdr3_nt: TGTGCCTGGGAACAGGGAACCCAGTACTTC
clone_size: NA; v_call: TRBV3-1/TRBV3-2; d_call: TRBD1; j_call: TRBJ2-2; cdr3_aa: CASSRPGQGSTGELFF; cdr3_nt: TGTGCCAGCAGTCGACCGGGACAGGGTTCTACCGGGGAGCTGTTTTTT
clone_size: NA; v_call: TRBV18; d_call: NA; j_call: TRBJ2-3; cdr3_aa: CASSRTGWADTQYF; cdr3_nt: TGTGCCAGCTCTAGAACCGGGTGGGCAGATACGCAGTATTTT
clone_size: NA; v_call: TRBV6-5; d_call: TRBD1; j_call: TRBJ2-7; cdr3_aa: CASKTGTYEQYF; cdr3_nt: TGTGCCAGCAAGACAGGGACCTACGAGCAGTACTTC
clone_size: NA; v_call: TRBV6-2/TRBV6-3; d_call: TRBD1; j_call: TRBJ1-5; cdr3_aa: CASSKTGRSNQPQHF; cdr3_nt: TGTGCCAGCAGCAAGACAGGGAGGAGCAATCAGCCCCAGCATTTT
clone_size: NA; v_call: TRBV14; d_call: NA; j_call: TRBJ1-4; cdr3_aa: CASSQGTTNSLGEKLFF; cdr3_nt: TGTGCCAGCAGCCAAGGGACCACCAACAGCCTTGGTGAAAAACTGTTTTTT
clone_size: few; v_call: TRBV2; d_call: NA; j_call: TRBJ1-5; cdr3_aa: CASTRQGNQPQHF; cdr3_nt: TGTGCCAGCACTCGGCAGGGGAATCAGCCCCAGCATTTT
clone_size: NA; v_call: TRBV29-1; d_call: TRBD1; j_call: TRBJ1-3; cdr3_aa: CSVEGQGSGNTIYF; cdr3_nt: TGCAGCGTTGAAGGACAGGGCTCTGGAAACACCATATATTTT
clone_size: NA; v_call: TRBV6-2/TRBV6-3; d_call: TRBD2; j_call: TRBJ2-5; cdr3_aa: CASSYGGGQYF; cdr3_nt: TGTGCCAGCAGTTACGGGGGGGGCCAGTACTTC
clone_size: NA; v_call: TRBV5-4; d_call: NA; j_call: TRBJ2-1; cdr3_aa: CASSFYRDNEEQFF; cdr3_nt: TGTGCCAGCAGCTTTTACCGGGACAATGAAGAGCAGTTCTTC
clone_size: NA; v_call: TRBV6-5; d_call: TRBD1; j_call: TRBJ1-1; cdr3_aa: CASRMDRGRTEAFF; cdr3_nt: TGTGCCAGCAGGATGGACAGGGGGAGGACTGAAGCTTTCTTT
clone_size: NA; v_call: TRBV7-8; d_call: TRBD2; j_call: TRBJ2-3; cdr3_aa: CASSLSLAGGTDTQYF; cdr3_nt: TGTGCCAGCAGCTTATCACTAGCGGGGGGCACAGATACGCAGTATTTT
clone_size: few; v_call: TRBV24-1; d_call: NA; j_call: TRBJ1-4; cdr3_aa: CATSDSTTNEKLFF; cdr3_nt: TGTGCCACCAGTGATAGTACCACTAATGAAAAACTGTTTTTT
clone_size: few; v_call: TRBV3-1/TRBV3-2; d_call: NA; j_call: TRBJ1-2; cdr3_aa: CASSLRVGAGYTF; cdr3_nt: TGTGCCAGCAGCCTACGGGTAGGGGCCGGCTACACCTTC
clone_size: NA; v_call: TRBV6-5; d_call: NA; j_call: TRBJ1-3; cdr3_aa: CASRLGAALYGTIYF; cdr3_nt: TGTGCCAGCAGACTGGGGGCCGCGCTTTACGGAACCATATATTTT
clone_size: NA; v_call: TRBV3-1/TRBV3-2; d_call: NA; j_call: TRBJ1-5; cdr3_aa: CASSQDLRGQPQHF; cdr3_nt: TGTGCCAGCAGCCAAGATCTCCGGGGACAGCCCCAGCATTTT
clone_size: NA; v_call: TRBV6-5; d_call: NA; j_call: TRBJ1-1; cdr3_aa: CAVTGGELTEAFF; cdr3_nt: TGTGCCGTTACTGGGGGGGAGCTCACTGAAGCTTTCTTT
clone_size: NA; v_call: TRBV2; d_call: NA; j_call: TRBJ2-3; cdr3_aa: CASNPIQKSTDTQYF; cdr3_nt: TGTGCCAGCAATCCGATACAAAAGAGCACAGATACGCAGTATTTT
clone_size: NA; v_call: TRBV18; d_call: NA; j_call: TRBJ1-5; cdr3_aa: CASSPNGDQPQHF; cdr3_nt: TGTGCCAGCTCGCCGAACGGGGATCAGCCCCAGCATTTT
clone_size: NA; v_call: TRBV4-1; d_call: TRBD2; j_call: TRBJ2-7; cdr3_aa: CASSQDRGVGDEQYF; cdr3_nt: TGCGCCAGCAGCCAAGATCGGGGGGTCGGCGACGAGCAGTACTTC
clone_size: NA; v_call: TRBV4-1; d_call: NA; j_call: TRBJ1-3; cdr3_aa: CASSQGNSAGGNTIYF; cdr3_nt: TGCGCCAGCAGCCAAGGGAACAGCGCAGGAGGAAACACCATATATTTT
clone_size: NA; v_call: TRBV9; d_call: NA; j_call: TRBJ2-1; cdr3_aa: CASSLTRPFTPLFF; cdr3_nt: TGTGCCAGCAGCTTAACCCGACCTTTCACGCCTTTGTTCTTC